This T cell receptor (beta chain) was identified during a study of shared clonotypes between healthy human individuals. The CDR3 loop spans 14 amino acids. The J segment lost 7 bases and the V segment lost 4 bases, leaving 8 bases of the junction unmatched. The germline V gene has CDR1 GTSNPN and CDR2 SVGIG (reference sequence). Produced via immunoSEQ multiplex PCR; TCRdb's table is partial and in-frame only. Altogether roughly 1,100,000 clones are present, roughly 70% being singletons, with the ten largest covering nearly 1.5%. The chain links TRBV30 to TRBJ2-7; 12 bases match TRBD1. The sample comprised memory CD4+ T cells sorted from blood. Subset given: CD45RA-negative fraction. The sequence was obtained from a man younger than 30 in good health. Here the CDR3 reads CAWTRGTGGSEQYF. CDR3 in DNA: TGTGCCTGGACCCGGGGGACAGGGGGCAGTGAGCAGTACTTC.